A selection of T cell receptor beta chains follows, all from one sample in a study of cytomegalovirus exposure and HLA in healthy donors. The repertoire was sequenced with immunoSEQ multiplex PCR; TCRdb's copy has only in-frame clones and lacks some. The sample lists 150,000 to 200,000 clones; around 85% were seen once. The sample was PBMCs. The receptors were gathered from a man over 45 in good health and CMV-seropositive. Each CDR3 is given with its conserved first and last residue. The D gene is left open where the match is weak. Not all rows give a size; the values are once, few, many and, for expanded clones, a class.

>TRBV7-7|TRBD2|19|TRBJ2-5|NA
TGTGCTAGCAGCCCACAAGTGGGGCTAGCGGGAGGGCGGGGAGAGACCCAGTACTTC
CASSPQVGLAGGRGETQYF
>TRBV15|NA|12|TRBJ2-1|NA
TGTGCCACCAGCGGTCTTGGGAGTGAGCAGTTCTTC
CATSGLGSEQFF
>TRBV30|TRBD1|11|TRBJ2-7|NA
TGTGCCTGGAGAACAGGGGTCGAGCAGTACTTC
CAWRTGVEQYF
>TRBV21-1|NA|15|TRBJ2-7|NA
TGTGCCAGCAGCAGGGCAAGCGGGTCCGCCTACGAGCAGTACTTC
CASSRASGSAYEQYF
>TRBV7-2|NA|12|TRBJ2-5|few
TGTGCCAGCAGCTTACAGAGGGAGACCCAGTACTTC
CASSLQRETQYF
>TRBV5-5|TRBD2|16|TRBJ2-7|few
TGTGCCAGCAGCCTGGGAGCGACTAGCGGGTTTTACGAGCAGTACTTC
CASSLGATSGFYEQYF
>TRBV30|NA|16|TRBJ1-6|few
TGTGCCTGGAGTGTAGGAGGTGGCTCCTATAATTCACCCCTCCACTTT
CAWSVGGGSYNSPLHF
>TRBV9|TRBD1|19|TRBJ2-5|NA
TGTGCCAGCAGCGTAGGGTCCTCTACAGGGGCCCCAAGTGACGAGACCCAGTACTTC
CASSVGSSTGAPSDETQYF
>TRBV5-1|TRBD1|14|TRBJ1-2|NA
TGCGCCAGCACCAGGGGGGCCGGGGACTATGGCTACACCTTC
CASTRGAGDYGYTF
>TRBV5-4|TRBD1|14|TRBJ2-3|NA
TGTGCCAGCAGCTTCCGGACAGGGGCAGATACGCAGTATTTT
CASSFRTGADTQYF
>TRBV19|NA|13|TRBJ2-7|few
TGTGCCAGTAGTATAGGGGGCAACTACGAGCAGTACTTC
CASSIGGNYEQYF
>TRBV4-1|NA|16|TRBJ2-5|NA
TGCGCCAGCAGCGCTTCCCGACTTCCCTTGAAGGAGACCCAGTACTTC
CASSASRLPLKETQYF
>TRBV2|TRBD1|15|TRBJ2-2|NA
TGTGCCAGCAGTCCAACAGGGGGCGCGCCCGGGGAGCTGTTTTTT
CASSPTGGAPGELFF
>TRBV28|NA|12|TRBJ2-7|NA
TGTGCCAGCAGTTTAGCTCCAGACGAGCAGTACTTC
CASSLAPDEQYF
>TRBV14|NA|15|TRBJ2-7|NA
TGTGCCAGCAGCTTAATAGGGAGCTTCCCCTACGAGCAGTACTTC
CASSLIGSFPYEQYF
>TRBV9|TRBD1|14|TRBJ1-6|NA
TGTGCCAGCGGGTCGGGACAGACTTATTCGCCCCTCCACTTT
CASGSGQTYSPLHF
>TRBV25-1|NA|11|TRBJ1-5|NA
TGTGCCAGCAGTGACAATGAGCCCCAGCATTTT
CASSDNEPQHF
>TRBV18|NA|14|TRBJ1-3|NA
TGTGCCAGCTCTCCTGAGGGTACCGGAAACACCATATATTTT
CASSPEGTGNTIYF
>TRBV11-2|NA|14|TRBJ2-5|once
TGTGCCAGCAGCTCTGGAGGGCCCGGGGAGACCCAGTACTTC
CASSSGGPGETQYF
>TRBV9|TRBD1|14|TRBJ1-6|NA
TGTGCCAGCAGTCTCGGGACAGGGAATTCACCCCTCCACTTT
CASSLGTGNSPLHF
>TRBV9|TRBD1|14|TRBJ1-1|NA
TGTGCCAGCAGCGGACAGGGGGATCCCTCTGAAGCTTTCTTT
CASSGQGDPSEAFF
>TRBV5-1|NA|15|TRBJ2-3|NA
TGCGCCAGCAGCTTGTTACTGTCCGACACAGATACGCAGTATTTT
CASSLLLSDTDTQYF
>TRBV6-6|NA|12|TRBJ2-5|NA
TGTGCCTGCTGGGACAACCAAGAGACCCAGTACTTC
CACWDNQETQYF
>TRBV13|TRBD1|15|TRBJ2-7|NA
TGTGCCAGCAGCTTAGAAGGCAGGGGGCAACGCGAGCAGTACTTC
CASSLEGRGQREQYF
>TRBV18|TRBD1|17|TRBJ2-7|NA
TGTGCCAGCTCACCACCTACCGCAAGGGAGACAGGGGGCGAGCAGTACTTC
CASSPPTARETGGEQYF
>TRBV27|TRBD1|14|TRBJ1-2|NA
TGTGCCAGCAGTTTACGGGGACAGGGGCGAGGCTACACCTTC
CASSLRGQGRGYTF
>TRBV7-2|NA|14|TRBJ1-4|NA
TGTGCCAGCAGCTTAAACAGGGCGAGGGAAAAACTGTTTTTT
CASSLNRAREKLFF
>TRBV5-8|TRBD1|12|TRBJ1-1|NA
TGTGCCAGCAGCTTCTGGACAGGGTGGGCTTTCTTT
CASSFWTGWAFF
>TRBV7-8|NA|16|TRBJ2-2|NA
TGTGCCAGCAGCCCCCGGGGTGTAGGGCCCACCGGGGAGCTGTTTTTT
CASSPRGVGPTGELFF
>TRBV19|NA|13|TRBJ1-5|NA
TGTGCCAGCTCAGGGGCAGAGAATCAGCCCCAGCATTTT
CASSGAENQPQHF
>TRBV10-3|TRBD1|15|TRBJ2-7|NA
TGTGCCATGCGGTCCCCTGGGACAGGGGACTCCGAGCAGTACTTC
CAMRSPGTGDSEQYF
>TRBV2|TRBD2|19|TRBJ2-6|NA
TGTGCCAGCAGTTTCCCTCGGGGGGGCCCATCCTCTGGGGCCAACGTCCTGACTTTC
CASSFPRGGPSSGANVLTF
>TRBV9|TRBD2|17|TRBJ2-5|NA
TGTGCCAGCAGCGTAGGACTAGCGAGAACATACCAAGAGACCCAGTACTTC
CASSVGLARTYQETQYF